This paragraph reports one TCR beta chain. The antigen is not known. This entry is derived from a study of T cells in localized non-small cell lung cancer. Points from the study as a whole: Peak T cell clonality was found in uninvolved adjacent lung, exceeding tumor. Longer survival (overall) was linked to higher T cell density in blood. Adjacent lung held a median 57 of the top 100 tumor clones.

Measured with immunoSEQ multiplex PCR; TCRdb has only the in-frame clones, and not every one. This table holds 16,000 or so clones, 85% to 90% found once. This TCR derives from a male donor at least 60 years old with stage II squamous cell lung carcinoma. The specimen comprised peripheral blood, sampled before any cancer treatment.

The CDR3 region is CASSQGVEGGRNIQYF. In DNA, the CDR3 is TGTGCCAGCAGCCAAGGCGTAGAGGGAGGAAGAAACATTCAGTACTTC. This rearrangement joins TRBV4-2 to TRBJ2-4, with a possible D match to TRBD2 (6 bases). Germline V gives CDR1 LGHNA, CDR2 YNFKEQ. The CDR3 length is 16 residues. The ends were cut back, 1 base at V and 6 bases at J, with 16 bases in the middle.